Listed here are 18 T cell receptor beta chains from one sample, sequenced in a study of regulatory T cells in long-lasting Graves disease. Time point: newly diagnosed GD, antithyroid drugs for less than 3 months. PBMCs provided the RNA from which the TCR library was made. Arm-PCR of CDR3 regions and iRepertoire HTBI primers were used to build TCR beta libraries. TCRdb re-derived calls from the multiplex PCR reads in MiXCR, one entry per CDR3 protein. Here the sample spans roughly 360,000 distinct CDR3 sequences, 10% to 15% being singletons. The same data also went into a second study, on T cells in Graves' hyperthyroidism and ophthalmopathy.

The specimen comprised peripheral blood mononuclear cells (PBMCs), sampled at new diagnosis, from a patient treated with antithyroid drugs. These receptors were taken from a woman between 18 and 29 years old with Graves disease.

The chain uses TRBV5-1 and TRBJ2-7; maybe TRBD1 (6 bases). The CDR3 loop spans 13 amino acids. Trimming stripped 3 bases from V and 5 bases from J, with 12 bases between. Germline lookup yields CDR1 SGHRS and CDR2 YFSETQ. This CDR3 is CASSSTGSHEQYF. The CDR3 DNA follows: TGCGCCAGCAGCTCCACAGGGTCCCACGAGCAGTACTTC. Together with reference TRBV5-1 and TRBJ2-7, the CDR3 gives the full variable domain: KAGVTQTPRYLIKTRGQQVTLSCSPISGHRSVSWYQQTPGQGLQFLFEYFSETQRNKGNFPGRFSGRQFSNSRSEMNVSTLELGDSALYLCASSSTGSHEQYFGPGTRLTVT.

This clonotype showed up many times. The chain has TRBV6-2 or TRBV6-3 and TRBJ2-4; D ambiguous. The germline CDR1 and CDR2 sequences are MNHEY and SVGEGT. The CDR3 runs to 16 residues. Trimming pared 7 bases from V and 7 bases from J, leaving 23 bases between. This CDR3 reads CASTRRADPFGNIQYF. DNA for the CDR3: TGTGCCAGCACGCGGCGAGCCGACCCTTTTGGGAACATTCAGTACTTC.

On this clonotype itself: This is likely an artifact of a read error, given a far larger clone one base away. The chain uses TRBV28 and TRBJ2-4; 7 nucleotides agree with TRBD1. From germline, CDR1 is MDHEN and CDR2 SYDVKM. Trimming took 3 bases from V and 15 from J; bases not matched to a gene: 20. CDR3 length: 16 amino acids. This CDR3 reads CASSFFGSDRLKTRYF. The CDR3 DNA reads as TGTGCCAGCAGTTTTTTTGGATCGGACAGGCTAAAGACCCGGTACTTC.

This clonotype was counted at least ten times. The chain links TRBV29-1 to TRBJ2-7; tentatively, D is TRBD2 (5 bases). From germline, CDR1 is SQVTM and CDR2 ANQGSEA. Trimming cost V 4 bases and J 6 bases, with 10 bases left between them. The CDR3 length is 11 residues. Here the CDR3 reads CSVGREPEQYF. The CDR3, as DNA: TGCAGCGTTGGCCGGGAACCCGAGCAGTACTTC.

This clonotype has a count of ten or more. The chain joins TRBV14 to TRBJ2-7, with TRBD2 matching over 10 bases. In germline, CDR1 is SGHDN, CDR2 FVKESK. The CDR3 spans 15 residues. Trimming removed 4 bases from V and 3 bases from J; junction bases left unmatched: 6. Here the CDR3 reads CASSPGLATGYEQYF. In DNA, the CDR3 is TGTGCCAGCAGCCCGGGACTAGCGACCGGCTACGAGCAGTACTTC.

The rearrangement joins TRBV4-3 to TRBJ2-7; D tentatively fits TRBD1 or TRBD2 (6 bases each). Trimming took off 3 bases at V and 3 bases at J, with 12 bases between the two ends. The CDR3 length is 14 residues. The germline V gene has CDR1 LGHNA and CDR2 YSLEER. CDR3 DNA: TGCGCCAGCAGCCATTGGAGGGGGGACTACGAGCAGTACTTC. Translation: CASSHWRGDYEQYF.

V and J are TRBV7-3 and TRBJ2-1, with D tentatively TRBD2 (5 bases). This CDR3 has 16 amino acids. Germline lookup yields CDR1 SGHTA and CDR2 FQGTGA. V was trimmed by 0 bases and J by 3 bases, leaving 12 bases between them. The CDR3 sequence: CASSLTGVGLYNEQFF. As DNA, the CDR3 is TGTGCCAGCAGCTTAACCGGCGTCGGACTCTACAATGAGCAGTTCTTC.

Many counts were recorded for this clonotype. V gene TRBV7-8 combines with J gene TRBJ1-1, with 8 positions matching TRBD1. Germline CDR1 reads SGHVS; CDR2 reads FQNEAQ. V dropped 5 bases and J dropped 7; count of bases not matched to a gene: 3. The CDR3 totals 12 residues. The CDR3 protein is CASSPTGGEAFF. The CDR3 bases are TGTGCCAGCAGCCCTACAGGGGGTGAAGCTTTCTTT. The full variable domain, its missing parts supplied by reference TRBV7-8 and TRBJ1-1, is GAGVSQSPRYKVAKRGQDVALRCDPISGHVSLFWYQQALGQGPEFLTYFQNEAQLDKSGLPSDRFFAERPEGSVSTLKIQRTQQEDSAVYLCASSPTGGEAFFGQGTRLTVV.

This clonotype was picked up a small number of times. This could be a read error, since a much larger clone is one nucleotide away. The chain has TRBV11-2 and TRBJ2-7; a possible D gene is TRBD1 (6 bases). Trimming took off 1 base at V and 3 bases at J, with 19 bases between the two ends. The CDR3 has 17 residues. Germline CDR1 SGHAT, CDR2 FQNNGV. For the CDR3, the DNA is TGTGCCAGCAGCTTAGTATTGACGGGACACGGGAACTACGAGCAGTACTTC. This gives the protein CASSLVLTGHGNYEQYF.

In this sample, this clonotype turned up many times. The V gene is TRBV20-1, the J gene TRBJ1-1, with 10 bases matching TRBD1. J lost 0 bases, V lost 2 bases, and 12 bases had no gene match. Germline V gene data show CDR1 as DFQATT and CDR2 as SNEGSKA (reference sequence). This CDR3 comprises 18 residues. CDR3 in amino acids: CSARTLRDRGVMNTEAFF. The CDR3 nucleotides read TGCAGTGCTAGAACCCTCCGGGACAGGGGTGTTATGAACACTGAAGCTTTCTTT.

A word on this clonotype: This may be a read error: a much more frequent sequence differs by one nucleotide. This chain links TRBV13 with TRBJ2-3; 13 bases are a match to TRBD2. CDR1 is PRHDT, CDR2 FYEKMQ, per germline (reference sequence). There are 18 residues in the CDR3. CDR3 protein: CAGSLVTSGRAATDTQYF. The CDR3 nucleotides are TGTGCCGGCAGCTTAGTTACTAGCGGGAGGGCCGCGACAGATACGCAGTATTTT.

At least ten counts were recorded for this clonotype. V is TRBV12-3 or TRBV12-4 and J is TRBJ2-7; the D is unclear. This CDR3 has 13 residues. V shed 8 bases and J shed 3 bases, with 14 bases lying between them. The CDR3 bases are TGTGCCAGCGTAGGGTCAGGCGGCTACGAGCAGTACTTC. It is translated as CASVGSGGYEQYF.

Details on this clonotype: This sequence may be a read error, since a much larger clone differs from it by one base. This chain uses TRBV12-3 or TRBV12-4 with TRBJ2-3; D remains ambiguous. The CDR3 extends over 14 amino acids. V was pared by 6 bases and J by 2 bases, with 12 bases between. The CDR3 loop reads CASSFGTYTDTQYF. CDR3 coding DNA: TGTGCCAGCAGCTTTGGAACCTACACAGATACGCAGTATTTT.

This clonotype was recorded at least ten times. V is TRBV27 and J is TRBJ2-1; D unresolved. The CDR3 is 15 amino acids. V lost 3 bases to trimming and J lost 7 bases, with 16 bases between them. In germline, CDR1 is MNHEY, CDR2 SMNVEV (reference sequence). CDR3 region: CASSLDGFNVNEQFF. In DNA form, the CDR3 reads TGTGCCAGCAGTTTGGACGGGTTTAATGTAAATGAGCAGTTCTTC.

This clonotype has at least ten counts. The J gene is TRBJ2-7, the V gene TRBV11-1, with D unresolved. Germline V lookup: CDR1 SGHAT, CDR2 FQDESV (reference sequence). V was shortened by 5 bases and J by 3 bases, with 17 bases between the two germline ends. The CDR3 is 15 residues long. The CDR3 loop is CASSPLFGVDYEQYF. The CDR3 nucleotides read TGTGCCAGCAGCCCCCTTTTTGGGGTTGACTACGAGCAGTACTTC.

In this sample, this clonotype turned up many times. The CDR3 spells CASSASPGGYYGYTF. DNA of the CDR3: TGTGCCAGCAGCGCATCCCCAGGGGGCTACTATGGCTACACCTTC. The J gene is TRBJ1-2, the V gene TRBV11-2; 8 nucleotides align to TRBD1. The junction had 8 bases not matched to a gene; V was cut back by 5 bases and J by 3 bases. CDR1 is SGHAT and CDR2 is FQNNGV in the germline V gene. This CDR3 spans 15 amino acids.

This clonotype has ten or more counts. The J gene is TRBJ2-7, the V gene TRBV28; a possible D gene is TRBD1 (5 bases). Trimming pared 8 bases from V and 2 bases from J, leaving 13 bases between. Germline V lookup: CDR1 MDHEN, CDR2 SYDVKM. The CDR3 runs to 13 residues. The CDR3 spells CASGRQNPYEQYV. CDR3 DNA sequence: TGTGCCAGCGGCCGACAGAACCCCTACGAGCAGTACGTC.

Details on this clonotype: One junction end disagrees with the germline gene, perhaps due to a read error. The chain joins TRBV7-7 to TRBJ2-3; possible D gene TRBD1, 5 bases. The V gene's germline CDR1 is SSHAT and CDR2 FNYEAQ (reference sequence). CDR3 length equals 13 residues. In DNA, the CDR3 is TGTGCTAGCAGCTCAGGGAAGAGGGATACGCAGTATTTT. Translated: CASSSGKRDTQYF.